This TCR beta chain was captured in a study of cytomegalovirus exposure and HLA in healthy donors. Broader study findings: When analyzed later, a missense DCLRE1C variant was found to be linked to TCR beta V- and J-gene trimming. Relative to equally common others, HLA-associated TCR beta chains showed greater clonal expansion in a later analysis. Confirmation in vitro established that a few CMV-associated chains were specific for CMV antigens. Exclusion as indistinguishable affected some V segments, including TRBV6-2 and TRBV6-3.

As concerns this clone: Its specificity is unknown.

Primers: 60 Vbeta forward and 13 Jbeta reverse. The protocol was immunoSEQ multiplex PCR, while the TCRdb copy is restricted to in-frame clones and leaves out a portion. Listed are fewer than 60,000 clones; 12% falls within the top ten. Germline loops: CDR1 LGHNA, CDR2 YNFKEQ. V was cut by 1 base and J by 0 bases, with 9 bases left in between. The CDR3 sequence is 16 residues long. What was sequenced was PBMCs. The rearrangement links TRBV4-2 to TRBJ2-2; D gene uncertain. The sequence was collected from a woman in her twenties or thirties in good health and CMV-seropositive. CDR3 in DNA: TGTGCCAGCAGCCAAGTGACACTGTCGAACACCGGGGAGCTGTTTTTT. It codes for CASSQVTLSNTGELFF.